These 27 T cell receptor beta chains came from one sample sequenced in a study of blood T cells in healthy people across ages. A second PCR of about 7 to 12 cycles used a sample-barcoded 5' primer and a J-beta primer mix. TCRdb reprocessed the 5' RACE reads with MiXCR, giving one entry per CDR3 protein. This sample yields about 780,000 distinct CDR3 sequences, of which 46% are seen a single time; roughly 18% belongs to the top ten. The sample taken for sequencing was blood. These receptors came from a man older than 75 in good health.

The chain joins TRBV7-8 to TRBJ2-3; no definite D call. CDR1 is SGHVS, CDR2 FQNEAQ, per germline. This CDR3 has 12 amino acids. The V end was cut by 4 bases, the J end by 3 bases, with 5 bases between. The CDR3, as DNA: TGTGCCAGCAGCTGGCAAACAGATACGCAGTATTTT. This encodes CASSWQTDTQYF.

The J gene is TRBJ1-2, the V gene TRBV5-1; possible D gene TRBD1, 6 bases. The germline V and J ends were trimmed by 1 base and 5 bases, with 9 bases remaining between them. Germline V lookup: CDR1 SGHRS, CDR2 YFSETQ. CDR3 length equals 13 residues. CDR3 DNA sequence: TGCGCCAGCAGCTTGTTACAGGGATATGGCTACACCTTC. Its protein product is CASSLLQGYGYTF. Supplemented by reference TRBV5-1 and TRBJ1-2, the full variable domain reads KAGVTQTPRYLIKTRGQQVTLSCSPISGHRSVSWYQQTPGQGLQFLFEYFSETQRNKGNFPGRFSGRQFSNSRSEMNVSTLELGDSALYLCASSLLQGYGYTFGSGTRLTVV.

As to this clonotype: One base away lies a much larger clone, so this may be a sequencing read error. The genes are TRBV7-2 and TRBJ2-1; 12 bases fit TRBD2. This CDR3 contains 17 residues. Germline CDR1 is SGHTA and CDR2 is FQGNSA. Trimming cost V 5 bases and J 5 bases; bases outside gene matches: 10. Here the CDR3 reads CASSTHLAGGSNNEQFF. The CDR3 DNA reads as TGTGCCAGCAGCACACACCTAGCGGGAGGGTCCAACAATGAGCAGTTCTTC.

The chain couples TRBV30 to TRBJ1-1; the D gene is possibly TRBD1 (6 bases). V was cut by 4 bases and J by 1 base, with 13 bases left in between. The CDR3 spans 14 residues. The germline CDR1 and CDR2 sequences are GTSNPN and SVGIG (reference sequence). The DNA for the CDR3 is TGTGCCTGGAAGGGGGGGCTCTCGAACACTGAAGCTTTCTTT. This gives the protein CAWKGGLSNTEAFF.

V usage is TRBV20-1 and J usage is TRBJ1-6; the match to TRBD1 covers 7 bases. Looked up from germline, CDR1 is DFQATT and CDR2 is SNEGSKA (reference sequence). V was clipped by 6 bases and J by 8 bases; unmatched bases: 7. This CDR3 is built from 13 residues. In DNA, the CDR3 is TGCAGTGCGCCACAGGGGATTGATTCACCCCTCCACTTT. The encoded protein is CSAPQGIDSPLHF.

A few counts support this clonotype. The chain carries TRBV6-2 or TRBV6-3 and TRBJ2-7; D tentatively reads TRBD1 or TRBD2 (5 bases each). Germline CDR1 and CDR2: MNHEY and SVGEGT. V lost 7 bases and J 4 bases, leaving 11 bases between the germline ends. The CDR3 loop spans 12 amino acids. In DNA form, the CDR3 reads TGTGCCAGCACCACTGAGGGGTACGAGCAGTACTTC. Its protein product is CASTTEGYEQYF.

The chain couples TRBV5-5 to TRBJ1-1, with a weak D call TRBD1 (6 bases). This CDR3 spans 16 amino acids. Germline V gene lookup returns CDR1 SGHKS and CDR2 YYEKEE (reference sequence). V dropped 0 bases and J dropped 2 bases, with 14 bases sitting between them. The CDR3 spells CASSLALGRGNTEAFF. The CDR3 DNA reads TGTGCCAGCAGCTTGGCCTTGGGCAGGGGAAACACTGAAGCTTTCTTT.

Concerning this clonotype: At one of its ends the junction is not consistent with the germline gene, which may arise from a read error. CDR3 region: CARSLEGFNEQYF. For the CDR3, the DNA is TGTGCCCGCAGCTTAGAAGGGTTCAACGAGCAGTACTTC. The rearrangement joins TRBV7-9 to TRBJ2-4; D not certain. The closer fit of TRBJ2-7 to the DNA end suggests the J call may be wrong. Germline V CDR1 and CDR2: SEHNR, FQNEAQ (reference sequence). The CDR3 runs to 13 residues.

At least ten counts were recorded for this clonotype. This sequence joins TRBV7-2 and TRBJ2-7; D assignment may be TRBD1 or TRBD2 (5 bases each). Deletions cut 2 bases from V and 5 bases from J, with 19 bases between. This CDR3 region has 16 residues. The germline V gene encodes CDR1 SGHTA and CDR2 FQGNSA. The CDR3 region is CASSLRGTVMGHEQYF. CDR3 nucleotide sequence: TGTGCCAGCAGCTTAAGAGGGACCGTCATGGGCCACGAGCAGTACTTC.

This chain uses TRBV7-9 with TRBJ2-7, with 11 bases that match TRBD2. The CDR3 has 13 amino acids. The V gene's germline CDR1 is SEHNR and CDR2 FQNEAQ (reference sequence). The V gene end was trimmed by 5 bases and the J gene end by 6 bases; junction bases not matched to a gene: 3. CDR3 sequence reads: CASSRGTSGEQYF. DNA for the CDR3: TGTGCCAGCAGCCGCGGGACTAGCGGCGAGCAGTACTTC.

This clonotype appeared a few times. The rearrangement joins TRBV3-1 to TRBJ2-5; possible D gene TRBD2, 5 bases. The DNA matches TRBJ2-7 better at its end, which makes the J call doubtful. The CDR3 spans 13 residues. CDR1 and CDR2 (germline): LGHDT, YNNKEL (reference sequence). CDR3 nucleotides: TGTGCCAGCAGCTATAAGACTACCGGCGAGCAGTACTTC. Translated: CASSYKTTGEQYF.

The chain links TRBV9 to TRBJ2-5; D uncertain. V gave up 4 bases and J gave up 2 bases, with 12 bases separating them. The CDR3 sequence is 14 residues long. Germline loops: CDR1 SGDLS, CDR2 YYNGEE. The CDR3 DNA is TGTGCCAGCAGCCCTCCACAGTTACAAGAGACCCAGTACTTC. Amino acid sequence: CASSPPQLQETQYF.

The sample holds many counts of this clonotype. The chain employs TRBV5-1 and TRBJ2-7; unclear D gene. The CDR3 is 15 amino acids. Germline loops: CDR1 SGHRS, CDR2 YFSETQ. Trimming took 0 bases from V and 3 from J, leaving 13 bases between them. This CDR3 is CASSLEGSRNYEQYF. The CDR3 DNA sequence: TGCGCCAGCAGCTTGGAGGGTAGCAGGAACTACGAGCAGTACTTC.

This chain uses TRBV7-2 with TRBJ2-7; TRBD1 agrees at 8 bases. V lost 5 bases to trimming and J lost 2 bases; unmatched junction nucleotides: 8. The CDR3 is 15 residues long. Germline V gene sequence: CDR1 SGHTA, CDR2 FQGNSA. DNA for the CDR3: TGTGCCAGCAGCACCCGGACAGGGAGCCCCTACGAGCAGTACTTC. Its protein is CASSTRTGSPYEQYF.

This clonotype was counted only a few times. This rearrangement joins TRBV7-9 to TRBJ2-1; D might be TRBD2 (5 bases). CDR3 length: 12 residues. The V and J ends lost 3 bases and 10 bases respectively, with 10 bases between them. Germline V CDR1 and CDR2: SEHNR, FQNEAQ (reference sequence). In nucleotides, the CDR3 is TGTGCCAGCAGCTTTAGCGAGACGGAGCAGTTCTTC. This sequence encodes CASSFSETEQFF.

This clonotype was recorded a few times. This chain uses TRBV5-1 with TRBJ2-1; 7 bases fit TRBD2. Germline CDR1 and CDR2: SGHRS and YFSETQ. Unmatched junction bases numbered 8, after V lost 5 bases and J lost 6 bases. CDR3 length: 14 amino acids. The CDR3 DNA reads TGCGCCAGCAGGGTAGTGGCTAGCGGCAATGAGCAGTTCTTC. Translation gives CASRVVASGNEQFF.

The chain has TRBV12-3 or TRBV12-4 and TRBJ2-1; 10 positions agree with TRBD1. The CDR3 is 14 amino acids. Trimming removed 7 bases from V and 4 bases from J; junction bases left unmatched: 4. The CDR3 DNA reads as TGTGCCAGCACCGAGGGACAGGGGTACAATGAGCAGTTCTTC. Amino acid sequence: CASTEGQGYNEQFF.

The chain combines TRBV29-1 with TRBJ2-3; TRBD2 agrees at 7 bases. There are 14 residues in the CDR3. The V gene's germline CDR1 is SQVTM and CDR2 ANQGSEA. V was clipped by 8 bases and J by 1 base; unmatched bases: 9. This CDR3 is CSTIIRGGTDTQYF. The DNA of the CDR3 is TGCAGCACAATTATACGGGGGGGCACAGATACGCAGTATTTT.

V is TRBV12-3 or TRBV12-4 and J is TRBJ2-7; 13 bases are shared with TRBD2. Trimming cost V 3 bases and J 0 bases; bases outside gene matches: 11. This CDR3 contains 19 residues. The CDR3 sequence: CASSFVPGTSGTSSYEQYF. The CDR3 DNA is TGTGCCAGCAGTTTTGTTCCCGGGACTAGCGGGACTAGCTCCTACGAGCAGTACTTC.

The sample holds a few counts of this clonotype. The CDR3 is CASSPGPNEKLFF. The CDR3 DNA sequence: TGTGCCAGCAGCCCCGGACCTAATGAAAAACTGTTTTTT. The chain uses TRBV9 and TRBJ1-4; D gene ambiguous. This CDR3 has 13 amino acids. The germline V gene encodes CDR1 SGDLS and CDR2 YYNGEE. V lost 4 bases to trimming and J lost 3 bases, with 7 bases between them.

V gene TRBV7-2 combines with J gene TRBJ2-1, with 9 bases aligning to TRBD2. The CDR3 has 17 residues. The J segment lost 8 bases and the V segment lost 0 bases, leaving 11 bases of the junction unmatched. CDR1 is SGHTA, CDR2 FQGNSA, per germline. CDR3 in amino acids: CASSLAPSGVPPHEQFF. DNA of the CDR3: TGTGCCAGCAGCTTAGCCCCTAGCGGGGTACCACCCCATGAGCAGTTCTTC.

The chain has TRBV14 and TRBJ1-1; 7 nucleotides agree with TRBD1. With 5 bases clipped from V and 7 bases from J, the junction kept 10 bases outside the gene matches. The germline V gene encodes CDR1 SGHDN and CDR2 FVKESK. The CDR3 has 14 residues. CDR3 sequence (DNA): TGTGCCAGCAGCTTGAACAGGGGCTCGGGTGAAGCTTTCTTT. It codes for CASSLNRGSGEAFF.

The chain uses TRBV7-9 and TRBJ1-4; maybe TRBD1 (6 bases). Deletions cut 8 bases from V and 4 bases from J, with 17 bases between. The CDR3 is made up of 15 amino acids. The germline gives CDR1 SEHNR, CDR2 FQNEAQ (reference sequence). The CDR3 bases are TGTGCCAGCGATGAGTCGGACAGCCTTAATGAAAAACTGTTTTTT. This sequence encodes CASDESDSLNEKLFF.

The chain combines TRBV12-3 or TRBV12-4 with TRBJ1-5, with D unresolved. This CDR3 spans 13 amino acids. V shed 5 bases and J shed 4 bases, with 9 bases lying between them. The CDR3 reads CASSTEVNQPQHF. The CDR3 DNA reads TGTGCCAGCAGTACCGAGGTAAATCAGCCCCAGCATTTT.

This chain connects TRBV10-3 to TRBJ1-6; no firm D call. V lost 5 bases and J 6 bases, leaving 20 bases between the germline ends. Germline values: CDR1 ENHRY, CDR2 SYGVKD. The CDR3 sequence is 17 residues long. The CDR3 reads CAISRTAAGGINSPLHF. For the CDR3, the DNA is TGTGCCATCAGTCGGACTGCTGCGGGTGGTATTAATTCACCCCTCCACTTT.

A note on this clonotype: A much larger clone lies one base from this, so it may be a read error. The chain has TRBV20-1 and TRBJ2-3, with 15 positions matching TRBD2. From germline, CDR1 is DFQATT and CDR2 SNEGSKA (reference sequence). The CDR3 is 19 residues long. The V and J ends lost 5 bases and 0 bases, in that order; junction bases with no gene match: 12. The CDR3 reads CSALTPGTSGRSSTDTQYF. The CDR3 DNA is TGCAGTGCTCTCACCCCCGGGACTAGCGGGAGGTCTAGCACAGATACGCAGTATTTT.

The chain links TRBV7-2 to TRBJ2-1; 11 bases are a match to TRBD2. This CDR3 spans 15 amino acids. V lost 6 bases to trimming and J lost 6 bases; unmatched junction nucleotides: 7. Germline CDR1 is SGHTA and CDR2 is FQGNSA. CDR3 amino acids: CASRLAGEGSNEQFF. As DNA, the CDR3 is TGTGCCAGCAGACTAGCGGGAGAAGGTTCCAATGAGCAGTTCTTC.